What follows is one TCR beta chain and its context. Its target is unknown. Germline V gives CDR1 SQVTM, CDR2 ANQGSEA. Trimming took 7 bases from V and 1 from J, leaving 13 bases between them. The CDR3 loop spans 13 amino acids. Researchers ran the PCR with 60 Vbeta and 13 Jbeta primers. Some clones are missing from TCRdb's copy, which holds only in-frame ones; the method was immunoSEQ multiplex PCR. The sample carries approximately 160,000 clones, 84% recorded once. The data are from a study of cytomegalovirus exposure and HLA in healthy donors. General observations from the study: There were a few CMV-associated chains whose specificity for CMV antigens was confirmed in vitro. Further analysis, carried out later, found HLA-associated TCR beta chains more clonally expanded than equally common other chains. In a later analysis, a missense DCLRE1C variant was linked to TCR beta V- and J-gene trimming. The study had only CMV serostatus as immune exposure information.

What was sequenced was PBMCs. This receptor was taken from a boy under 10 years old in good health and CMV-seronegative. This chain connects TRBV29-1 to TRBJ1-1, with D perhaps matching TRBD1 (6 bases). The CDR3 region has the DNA TGCAGCGCTTGGGGGGGCACGAACACTGAAGCTTTCTTT. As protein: CSAWGGTNTEAFF. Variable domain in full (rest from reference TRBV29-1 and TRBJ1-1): SAVISQKPSRDICQRGTSLTIQCQVDSQVTMMFWYRQQPGQSLTLIATANQGSEATYESGFVIDKFPISRPNLTFSTLTVSNMSPEDSSIYLCSAWGGTNTEAFFGQGTRLTVV.